This entry is about one T cell receptor (beta chain). Its antigen remains unidentified. This entry is derived from a study of cytomegalovirus exposure and HLA in healthy donors. Findings and limits, study-wide: Cytomegalovirus status, reportedly, was diagnosed with high specificity and sensitivity by the classifier. Evidence from a later analysis indicated that most CMV-associated TCR beta chains looked HLA-restricted.

Among the donors, all were healthy bone marrow donors. Both 60 Vbeta primers and 13 Jbeta primers went into the PCR. This table comes from immunoSEQ multiplex PCR, and its TCRdb copy is limited to in-frame clones, with some not included. This sample has 50,000 to 60,000 clones, with around 66% found just once. CDR1 MNHEY and CDR2 SMNVEV come from the germline V gene (reference sequence). V was pared by 6 bases and J by 2 bases, with 10 bases of the junction left unmatched. The CDR3 has 15 amino acids. Sequencing input: PBMCs. The chain recombines TRBV27 with TRBJ2-7; 7 nucleotides agree with TRBD1. The sequence came from a man aged 18 to 30 in good health and CMV-seronegative. CDR3 in DNA: TGTGCCAGCAGCCCGACTTGGGACAGCGCCTACGAGCAGTACTTC. Protein: CASSPTWDSAYEQYF.